This TCR beta chain was obtained from a study of spatial heterogeneity in lung cancer. Across the whole study: Detected sequences consistently included more beta-chain ones than alpha-chain ones.

This clonotype has more than one count but fewer than ten. Its specificity is unknown. Time point of the sample: sample taken at primary tumor resection. The input material, whole RNA from tumor, nontumor lung or frozen PBMC, was sequenced unsorted. Patients with untreated early-stage non-small cell lung cancer, numbering 72, were the donors. V shed 1 base and J shed 3 bases, with 9 bases lying between them. The CDR3 runs to 14 residues. Germline V gives CDR1 SNHLY, CDR2 FYNNEI. A distinct unique molecular identifier was carried by each TCR cDNA molecule. TCRdb re-derived calls from the 5' RACE reads in MiXCR, one entry per CDR3 protein. This table holds around 40,000 distinct CDR3 sequences, about 6% found once. Notes on the study in general: More often at tumor resection than at routine follow-up, ubiquitous expanded tumor TCRs were detected in the blood.

V is TRBV2 and J is TRBJ1-2; D unclear. The receptor's source is a male donor with early-stage non-small cell lung cancer. The specimen comprised PBMCs, sampled at surgery. In DNA form, the CDR3 reads TGTGCCAGCAGTGAAGATGGCAGCTACTATGGCTACACCTTC. Amino acid sequence: CASSEDGSYYGYTF.